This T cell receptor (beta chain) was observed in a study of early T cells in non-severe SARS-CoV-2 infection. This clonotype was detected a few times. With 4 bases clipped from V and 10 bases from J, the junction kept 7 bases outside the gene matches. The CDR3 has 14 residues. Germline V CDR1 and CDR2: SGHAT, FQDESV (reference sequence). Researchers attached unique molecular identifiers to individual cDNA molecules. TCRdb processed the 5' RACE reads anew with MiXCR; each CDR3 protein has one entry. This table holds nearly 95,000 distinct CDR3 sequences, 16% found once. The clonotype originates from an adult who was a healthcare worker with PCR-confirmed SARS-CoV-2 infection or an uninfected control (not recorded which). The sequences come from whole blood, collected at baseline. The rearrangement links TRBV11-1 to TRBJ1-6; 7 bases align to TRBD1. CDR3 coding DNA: TGTGCCAGCAGCTCGACAGGGATTGGCTCACCCCTCCACTTT. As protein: CASSSTGIGSPLHF. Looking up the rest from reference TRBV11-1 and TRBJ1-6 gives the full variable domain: EAEVAQSPRYKITEKSQAVAFWCDPISGHATLYWYRQILGQGPELLVQFQDESVVDDSQLPKDRFSAERLKGVDSTLKIQPAELGDSAMYLCASSSTGIGSPLHFGNGTRLTVT.